The 14 T cell receptor beta chains given below trace back to one sample, sequenced in a study of tissue T cells after allogeneic stem cell transplantation. Documented time point: mouse harvest day 14 after allogeneic transplant. Each mouse received 10^7 T-cell-depleted marrow cells plus 10^6 splenic CD5+ T cells by tail vein. Only in-frame clones appear in the TCRdb table, and some are missing; sequencing was by immunoSEQ multiplex PCR. Of 7,000 to 9,500 clones in the sample, around 33% were seen once. The specimen was skin. The receptors shown here come from a female BALB/c mouse given C57BL/6 T cells with graft-versus-host disease after an allogeneic hematopoietic cell transplant.

This clone was seen more than once but under ten times. Gene names and germline refer to mouse. The CDR3 extends 1 residue past the end of the read, so its final part is completed from the germline J gene. The genes are TRBV12-1 and TRBJ2-7; unclear D gene. The CDR3 length is 12 residues. Germline assignment: CDR1 SGHSN and CDR2 HYEKVE. Trimming left V 0 bases short and J 6 bases short, with 8 bases between. The CDR3 loop is CASSLGSLEQYF. The sequenced CDR3 bases are TGTGCCAGCTCTCTCGGCAGTCTTGAACAGTAC.

About this clone: The gene names given are mouse names. The CDR3 end is not reached by the read, which stops 1 residue before it; the germline J gene fills it in. This rearrangement joins TRBV26 to TRBJ2-5; D gene unclear. V was trimmed by 3 bases and J by 5 bases, leaving 6 bases between them. The CDR3 totals 12 residues. Germline V gene lookup returns CDR1 KGHPV and CDR2 FQNQEV (reference sequence). The CDR3 spells CASSLHLDTQYF. Incomplete CDR3 DNA: TGTGCCAGCAGTCTACACTTAGACACCCAGTAC.

A few counts support this clone. Gene names and germline refer to mouse. The read ends 1 residue before the CDR3 terminus; that terminus is restored from the germline J gene. Distinct nucleotide sequences in the sample also encode this CDR3. This rearrangement joins TRBV23 to TRBJ2-1; the D segment call TRBD1 is taken from the table without a DNA check. Germline V gene lookup returns CDR1 KGHTA and CDR2 FQNQQP. The CDR3 length is 13 residues. The DNA read from the CDR3 is TGCTCCAGCAGTCGACAAAACTATGCTGAGCAGTTC. The encoded protein is CSSSRQNYAEQF. The whole CDR3 region reads CSSSRQNYAEQFF.

This clone turned up a few times. Genes here carry mouse names. CDR3 bases read: TGTGCCAGCAGCACGACAGAAAACACCTTGTAC. This codes for CASSTTENTLY. From start to end, the CDR3 is CASSTTENTLYF. The chain combines TRBV26 with TRBJ2-4; D perhaps matches TRBD1 (5 bases). The CDR3 extends 1 residue past the end of the read, so its final part is completed from the germline J gene. Between the trimmed V and J ends, which lost 6 bases and 4 bases, there was a span of 8 bases. CDR1 KGHPV and CDR2 FQNQEV come from the germline V gene (reference sequence). There are 12 residues in the CDR3.

With regard to this clone: The listed genes are named as in mouse. Read sequence stops 1 residue before the CDR3 end, and the germline J gene provides the missing end. This sequence joins TRBV26 and TRBJ2-5, with D unresolved. The CDR3 sequence is 13 residues long. Trimming pared 4 bases from V and 0 bases from J, leaving 5 bases between. The germline CDR1 and CDR2 sequences are KGHPV and FQNQEV (reference sequence). The CDR3: CASSPGNQDTQYF. The CDR3 DNA, read in part, is TGTGCCAGCAGTCCAGGAAACCAAGACACCCAGTAC.

A word on this clone: Gene names are mouse gene names. The CDR3 DNA, read in part, is TGTGCCAGCAGTCTGCTGGGGGGAAACACCGGGCAGCTCTAC. This codes for CASSLLGGNTGQLY. The whole CDR3 is CASSLLGGNTGQLYF. The rearrangement joins TRBV26 to TRBJ2-2, with TRBD2 matching over 8 bases. The sequence runs out 1 residue before the end of the CDR3; the remainder is reconstructed from the germline J gene. With V trimmed by 2 bases and J by 1 base, 0 bases remained unmatched. The germline V gene has CDR1 KGHPV and CDR2 FQNQEV (reference sequence). The CDR3 runs to 15 residues.

With respect to this clone: The germline and genes are mouse ones. The read is 1 residue too short to cover the CDR3 end, so that end is filled in from the germline J gene. The chain has TRBV26 and TRBJ2-2; 9 positions match TRBD1. The V segment lost 2 bases and the J segment 7 bases; nucleotides outside the gene matches: 5. Germline V gives CDR1 KGHPV, CDR2 FQNQEV (reference sequence). CDR3 length equals 15 residues. The chain's CDR3 is CASSLGTGSHGQLYF. Incomplete CDR3 DNA: TGTGCCAGCAGTCTGGGGACAGGGAGTCACGGGCAGCTCTAC.

This clone turned up a few times. The gene symbols are mouse symbols. The CDR3 end falls 1 residue outside the read, so it is completed with the germline J gene. The gene calls are TRBV26 and TRBJ2-7; D not resolved. The CDR3 is 15 residues long. V was trimmed by 0 bases and J by 0 bases, leaving 9 bases between them. Germline CDR1 reads KGHPV; CDR2 reads FQNQEV (reference sequence). The sequenced part of the CDR3 DNA is TGTGCCAGCAGTCTGTCGCCCGTAAGCTCCTATGAACAGTAC. Its translation is CASSLSPVSSYEQY. The CDR3 in its entirety is CASSLSPVSSYEQYF. Looking up the rest from reference TRBV26 and TRBJ2-7 gives the full variable domain: NSKVIQTPRYLVKGQGQKAKMRCIPEKGHPVVFWYQQNKNNEFKFLINFQNQEVLQQIDMTEKRFSAECPSNSPCSLEIQSSEAGDSALYLCASSLSPVSSYEQYFGPGTRLTVL.

In the case of this clone: Gene and germline names: mouse. The read ends 1 residue early relative to the CDR3; the germline J gene fills the gap. The chain links TRBV20 to TRBJ2-7, with TRBD1 matching over 12 bases. The CDR3 covers 14 residues. V lost 0 bases, J lost 6 bases, and 3 bases stayed unmatched. Germline CDR1 reads GFQATS; CDR2 reads STVNSAI. The CDR3 region is CGARDPGQGAEQYF. The covered CDR3 bases are TGTGGTGCTAGGGATCCGGGACAGGGGGCTGAACAGTAC. Supplemented by reference TRBV20 and TRBJ2-7, the full variable domain reads GALVYQYPRRTICKSGTSMRMECQAVGFQATSVAWYRQSPQKTFELIALSTVNSAIKYEQNFTQEKFPISHPNLSFSSMTVLNAYLEDRGLYLCGARDPGQGAEQYFGPGTRLTVL.

For this clone: The gene symbols are mouse symbols. The read ends 1 residue shy of where the CDR3 ends; the end is completed using the germline J gene. The chain links TRBV3 to TRBJ1-3; D not resolved. The germline CDR1 and CDR2 sequences are SNHLY and FYNGKV (reference sequence). The CDR3 is made up of 14 amino acids. V lost 1 base and J 0 bases, leaving 4 bases between the germline ends. CDR3 DNA, as far as it was read: TGTGCCAGCAGCTTAGGAAATTCTGGAAATACGCTCTAT. This encodes CASSLGNSGNTLY. The entire CDR3 is CASSLGNSGNTLYF.

This clone is labeled as large. Gene names follow the mouse nomenclature. The CDR3 is cut off 1 residue early in the read; its end comes from the germline J gene. V gene TRBV26 combines with J gene TRBJ2-2; 9 bases map to TRBD1. J lost 3 bases, V lost 2 bases, and 4 bases had no gene match. Germline CDR1 reads KGHPV; CDR2 reads FQNQEV (reference sequence). The CDR3 extends over 16 amino acids. This CDR3 reads CASSLGTGRDTGQLYF. CDR3 bases read: TGTGCCAGCAGTCTGGGGACAGGGAGGGACACCGGGCAGCTCTAC.

Note on this clone: Gene names refer to mouse genes. The sequence runs out 1 residue before the end of the CDR3; the remainder is reconstructed from the germline J gene. This chain connects TRBV12-2 to TRBJ1-6; 7 bases are shared with TRBD1. TRBJ1-6 is filed as an ORF, its function uncertain. Germline loops: CDR1 SGHLS, CDR2 HYDKME. J was trimmed by 4 bases and V by 1 base; bases with no gene match: 0. The CDR3 has 14 amino acids. The CDR3 loop is CASSLGQYNSPLYF. The covered CDR3 bases are TGTGCCAGCTCTCTGGGACAGTATAATTCGCCCCTCTAC.

A word on this clone: Gene names and germline match the mouse. The read is 1 residue too short to cover the CDR3 end, so that end is filled in from the germline J gene. This rearrangement joins TRBV15 to TRBJ2-4, with 8 bases identical to TRBD2. V was pared by 3 bases and J by 0 bases, with 2 bases of the junction left unmatched. The germline V gene encodes CDR1 SGHND and CDR2 FRSKSL. The CDR3 totals 15 residues. CDR3 loop: CASSFSGGSQNTLYF. The DNA read from the CDR3 is TGTGCCAGCAGTTTCTCTGGGGGGAGTCAAAACACCTTGTAC.

Comments on this clone: Mouse gene names apply. The DNA ends 1 residue before the CDR3 does, and the rest of the CDR3 is filled in from the germline J gene. The V gene is TRBV1, the J gene TRBJ2-4, with 8 nucleotides matching TRBD1. Losses at the gene ends were 4 bases for V and 7 bases for J; bases not matched to a gene: 4. CDR1 and CDR2 (germline): NSQYPW, LRSPGD (reference sequence). The CDR3 consists of 13 residues. The DNA read from the CDR3 is TGCACCTGCAGTGGGGGACAGGTGGACACCTTGTAC. Its protein product is CTCSGGQVDTLY. The complete CDR3 sequence is CTCSGGQVDTLYF.